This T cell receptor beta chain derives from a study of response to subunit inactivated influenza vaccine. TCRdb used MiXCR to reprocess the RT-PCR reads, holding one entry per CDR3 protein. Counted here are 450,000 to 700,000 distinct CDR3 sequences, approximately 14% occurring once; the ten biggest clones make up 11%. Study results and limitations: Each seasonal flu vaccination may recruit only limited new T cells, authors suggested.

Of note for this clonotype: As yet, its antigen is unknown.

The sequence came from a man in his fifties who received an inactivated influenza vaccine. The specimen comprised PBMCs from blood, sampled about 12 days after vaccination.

DNA for the CDR3: TGTGCCATCAGTGGCGGGACAAACTACAATCAGCCCCAGCATTTT. Its protein product is CAISGGTNYNQPQHF. V is TRBV10-3 and J is TRBJ1-5, with D tentatively TRBD1 (6 bases). Germline CDR1 reads ENHRY; CDR2 reads SYGVKD. This CDR3 contains 15 residues. The V end was cut by 4 bases, the J end by 3 bases, with 13 bases between.